The clone carrying this T cell receptor (beta chain) was seen only a few times. Its specificity is not known. This entry belongs to a study of glioma-infiltrating T cells. Study results and caveats: Tissue-blood divergence was below expectation in non-neoplastic patients, above in gliomas. Only very few CDR3 sequences appeared in both tissue and blood.

Using RNA template, CDR3s of TCR alpha and beta were amplified with iRepertoire arm-PCR. For one-step reverse transcription and amplification, roughly 85-450 ng of tissue mRNA or PBMC total RNA was used. TCRdb reprocessed the multiplex PCR reads with MiXCR, giving one entry per CDR3 protein. The sample holds 45,000 or so distinct CDR3 sequences, approximately 20% seen once. The germline CDR1 and CDR2 sequences are SGHVS and FQNEAQ. The CDR3 sequence is 20 residues long. With 1 base removed from V and 5 bases from J, the gap between germline ends came to 26 bases. The TCR sequence derives from a human donor with low-grade glioma or glioblastoma, undergoing nonglioma brain surgery, or in good health (not recorded which). This chain joins TRBV7-8 and TRBJ2-2, with a possible D match to TRBD1 (6 bases). The sample consisted of glioma tissue, nonneoplastic brain tissue, or PBMCs (not recorded which). The CDR3 region is CASSLVFIGTSVGKTGELFF. CDR3 DNA: TGTGCCAGCAGCTTAGTATTTATTGGGACATCTGTGGGGAAGACCGGGGAGCTGTTTTTT.